This T cell receptor (beta chain) came from a study of cytomegalovirus exposure and HLA in healthy donors. Amplification used 60 Vbeta primers and 13 Jbeta primers. Profiled with immunoSEQ multiplex PCR; TCRdb holds only in-frame clones, not every one. This table holds 95,000 to 110,000 clones, around three quarters found once. V gave up 2 bases and J gave up 0 bases, with 3 bases separating them. In germline, CDR1 is ENHRY, CDR2 SYGVKD. This CDR3 has 13 residues. Sequenced sample: PBMCs. This chain connects TRBV10-3 to TRBJ2-3; D is unclear. The clonotype comes from a woman aged 18-30 years in good health and CMV-seropositive. This CDR3 reads CAISEQSTDTQYF. The CDR3 coding sequence is TGTGCCATCAGTGAGCAGAGCACAGATACGCAGTATTTT.